Following are 28 T cell receptor beta chains from one sample sequenced in a study of T cell changes during pregnancy in multiple sclerosis. Clones were read by immunoSEQ multiplex PCR, and TCRdb kept only the in-frame ones, dropping some. The sample comprises approximately 51,000 clones, 94% of which are singletons, and less than 0.65% rests with the top ten. The sample was CD4+ T cells from peripheral blood mononuclear cells, taken in the second trimester of pregnancy. These receptors came from a female donor with multiple sclerosis, enrolled in a pregnancy study.

J is TRBJ2-6 and V is TRBV7-2, with unresolved D. This CDR3 has 14 amino acids. V shed 5 bases and J shed 1 base, with 6 bases lying between them. Germline CDR1 and CDR2: SGHTA and FQGNSA. This CDR3 is CASSQNSGANVLTF. CDR3 bases: TGTGCCAGCAGCCAGAATTCTGGGGCCAACGTCCTGACTTTC. Full variable domain (rest looked up from reference TRBV7-2 and TRBJ2-6): GAGVSQSPSNKVTEKGKDVELRCDPISGHTALYWYRQSLGQGLEFLIYFQGNSAPDKSGLPSDRFSAERTGGSVSTLTIQRTQQEDSAVYLCASSQNSGANVLTFGAGSRLTVL.

This clone was counted a single time. The rearrangement uses TRBV4-1 and TRBJ2-5; D gene unclear. V lost 4 bases to trimming and J lost 4 bases, with 10 bases between them. CDR1 is MGHRA and CDR2 is YSYEKL in the germline V gene. The length of the CDR3 is 13 residues. This chain's CDR3 is CASSPLTGETQYF. In DNA, the CDR3 is TGCGCCAGCAGCCCGCTGACTGGAGAGACCCAGTACTTC.

V gene TRBV6-6 combines with J gene TRBJ1-4; 9 bases map to TRBD1. Germline V lookup: CDR1 MNHNY, CDR2 SVGAGI (reference sequence). V lost 11 bases, J lost 7 bases, and 8 bases stayed unmatched. The CDR3 is made up of 13 amino acids. In DNA, the CDR3 is TGTGCCGGCGCCACAGGGGGCGTTGAAAAACTGTTTTTT. Translation: CAGATGGVEKLFF.

V gene TRBV7-2 combines with J gene TRBJ2-1, with 8 bases identical to TRBD2. Germline V gene data show CDR1 as SGHTA and CDR2 as FQGNSA. This CDR3 comprises 14 residues. V was clipped by 3 bases and J by 6 bases; unmatched bases: 4. CDR3 in DNA: TGTGCCAGCAGCTTGCAACGGGGGGGCAATGAGCAGTTCTTC. As protein: CASSLQRGGNEQFF.

The genes are TRBV2 and TRBJ1-2, with D possibly TRBD1 on 5 matching bases. V dropped 6 bases and J dropped 8 bases, with 19 bases sitting between them. The CDR3 totals 14 residues. Germline values: CDR1 SNHLY, CDR2 FYNNEI. CDR3 bases: TGTGCCAGCAGGCCCTGGGGGGGAGGTATAGGCTACACCTTC. As protein: CASRPWGGGIGYTF.

The rearrangement joins TRBV7-9 to TRBJ2-7; D is unresolved. Germline lookup yields CDR1 SEHNR and CDR2 FQNEAQ (reference sequence). The CDR3 has 15 residues. The V gene lost 1 base and the J gene lost 2 bases, with 12 bases spanning the gap. The CDR3 nucleotides read TGTGCCAGCAGCTTAGGGCAACTATATACCTACGAGCAGTACTTC. Residues: CASSLGQLYTYEQYF.

This chain connects TRBV7-2 to TRBJ1-1, with a weak D call TRBD1 (5 bases). Trimming removed 0 bases from V and 1 base from J, with 9 bases in between. Germline V gene lookup returns CDR1 SGHTA and CDR2 FQGNSA. This CDR3 spans 15 amino acids. This CDR3 reads CASSLARQGNTEAFF. CDR3 sequence (DNA): TGTGCCAGCAGCTTAGCCCGGCAGGGGAACACTGAAGCTTTCTTT.

V usage is TRBV4-2 and J usage is TRBJ2-2; D gene uncertain. Between the trimmed V and J ends, which lost 0 bases and 7 bases, there was a span of 6 bases. Looked up from germline, CDR1 is LGHNA and CDR2 is YNFKEQ. The length of the CDR3 is 13 residues. The CDR3 spells CASSQDLSGELFF. The CDR3 nucleotides read TGTGCCAGCAGCCAAGATCTAAGCGGGGAGCTGTTTTTT.

The chain links TRBV25-1 to TRBJ1-4, with D perhaps matching TRBD1 (5 bases). Trimming took off 0 bases at V and 6 bases at J, with 14 bases between the two ends. The CDR3 spans 16 residues. Germline loops: CDR1 MGHDK, CDR2 SYGVNS. CDR3 residues: CASSEYPVGGDEKLFF. For the CDR3, the DNA is TGTGCCAGCAGTGAATATCCTGTCGGGGGAGATGAAAAACTGTTTTTT.

The rearrangement uses TRBV18 and TRBJ2-7; 8 nucleotides agree with TRBD1. The germline V gene has CDR1 KGHSH and CDR2 LQKENI. The junction had 1 base not matched to a gene; V was cut back by 4 bases and J by 2 bases. The CDR3 runs 13 residues. The CDR3: CASSLDRAYEQYF. The CDR3 nucleotides are TGTGCCAGCTCACTGGACAGGGCCTACGAGCAGTACTTC.

V gene TRBV6-6 combines with J gene TRBJ1-5; D is possibly TRBD1 (5 bases). Germline CDR1 reads MNHNY; CDR2 reads SVGAGI (reference sequence). The CDR3 sequence is 16 residues long. V dropped 6 bases and J dropped 2 bases, with 17 bases sitting between them. CDR3 sequence reads: CASSLPVSGGNQPQHF. The CDR3 DNA is TGTGCCAGCAGCCTTCCTGTCTCGGGGGGCAATCAGCCCCAGCATTTT.

This chain links TRBV19 with TRBJ2-7; TRBD2 matches 7 bases. The CDR3 has 14 residues. V lost 7 bases, J lost 3 bases, and 9 bases stayed unmatched. Per germline, CDR1 LNHDA and CDR2 SQIVND (reference sequence). The CDR3 spells CASTSHGGSYEQYF. CDR3 in DNA: TGTGCCAGTACATCCCACGGGGGGAGCTACGAGCAGTACTTC.

V gene TRBV6-5 combines with J gene TRBJ2-2; TRBD1 matches 7 bases. CDR1 is MNHEY and CDR2 is SVGAGI in the germline V gene. J was trimmed by 5 bases and V by 4 bases; bases with no gene match: 7. The CDR3 contains 15 residues. The CDR3 spells CASSSPGQFTGELFF. CDR3 DNA sequence: TGTGCCAGCAGTTCCCCGGGACAGTTTACCGGGGAGCTGTTTTTT.

The genes are TRBV4-3 and TRBJ1-2; perhaps TRBD1 as D (5 bases). Looked up from germline, CDR1 is LGHNA and CDR2 is YSLEER. This CDR3 comprises 15 residues. Trimming took off 4 bases at V and 0 bases at J, with 12 bases between the two ends. The DNA of the CDR3 is TGCGCCAGCAGCCGCCTGGGGGGGGCTAACTATGGCTACACCTTC. It translates to CASSRLGGANYGYTF.

The chain carries TRBV29-1 and TRBJ2-3; D might be TRBD1 (6 bases). The ends were cut back, 6 bases at V and 3 bases at J, with 16 bases in the middle. This CDR3 is 14 amino acids long. The germline CDR1 and CDR2 sequences are SQVTM and ANQGSEA. DNA for the CDR3: TGCAGCGTAGAGGGGGACGTTCCTACAGATACGCAGTATTTT. Amino acid sequence: CSVEGDVPTDTQYF.

The V and J genes are TRBV11-2 and TRBJ1-1; a possible D gene is TRBD1 (5 bases). V lost 5 bases and J lost 6, with 22 bases in between. Germline CDR1 is SGHAT and CDR2 is FQNNGV. CDR3 size: 16 residues. CDR3 residues: CASSPYTDGTGAEAFF. CDR3 in DNA: TGTGCCAGCAGCCCATACACAGACGGGACGGGGGCTGAAGCTTTCTTT. The entire variable domain, with the rest obtained from reference TRBV11-2 and TRBJ1-1, is as follows: EAGVAQSPRYKIIEKRQSVAFWCNPISGHATLYWYQQILGQGPKLLIQFQNNGVVDDSQLPKDRFSAERLKGVDSTLKIQPAKLEDSAVYLCASSPYTDGTGAEAFFGQGTRLTVV.

The chain employs TRBV7-9 and TRBJ1-5; D is perhaps TRBD1 (5 bases). Trimming shortened V by 3 bases and J by 2 bases, and 14 bases separated the two germline ends. CDR1 and CDR2 from the germline V gene are SEHNR and FQNEAQ (reference sequence). The CDR3 has 16 amino acids. The chain's CDR3 is CASSLGAGVGNQPQHF. CDR3 coding DNA: TGTGCCAGCAGCTTGGGTGCGGGGGTGGGCAATCAGCCCCAGCATTTT.

This clone was counted a few times. V is TRBV19 and J is TRBJ1-2; a possible D gene is TRBD1 (5 bases). With 3 bases removed from V and 7 bases from J, the gap between germline ends came to 18 bases. This CDR3 contains 15 residues. Germline CDR1 reads LNHDA; CDR2 reads SQIVND (reference sequence). The CDR3 nucleotides read TGTGCCAGTAGTATTCTCGGGGGAGGATCTAGTGGCTACACCTTC. It yields the protein CASSILGGGSSGYTF.

The chain combines TRBV7-3 with TRBJ2-7; tentatively, D is TRBD2 (6 bases). The V and J ends lost 5 bases and 3 bases respectively, with 17 bases between them. The CDR3 extends over 15 amino acids. CDR1 is SGHTA and CDR2 is FQGTGA in the germline V gene. This CDR3 reads CASSPSSGLGYEQYF. CDR3 DNA sequence: TGTGCCAGCAGCCCCTCGTCGGGACTCGGCTACGAGCAGTACTTC.

The rearrangement joins TRBV5-1 to TRBJ2-7; D not resolved. The length of the CDR3 is 12 residues. Trimming stripped 2 bases from V and 5 bases from J, with 8 bases between. Germline CDR1 is SGHRS and CDR2 is YFSETQ. The CDR3 here is CASSFQAHEQYF. In nucleotides, the CDR3 is TGCGCCAGCAGCTTTCAGGCTCACGAGCAGTACTTC. The complete variable domain, with remaining parts taken from reference TRBV5-1 and TRBJ2-7, reads KAGVTQTPRYLIKTRGQQVTLSCSPISGHRSVSWYQQTPGQGLQFLFEYFSETQRNKGNFPGRFSGRQFSNSRSEMNVSTLELGDSALYLCASSFQAHEQYFGPGTRLTVT.

This rearrangement joins TRBV7-9 to TRBJ2-7, with TRBD1 matching over 8 bases. The CDR3 sequence is 14 residues long. After removal of 2 bases from V and 2 bases from J, the junction contained 2 bases not matched to a gene. Germline values: CDR1 SEHNR, CDR2 FQNEAQ (reference sequence). The CDR3, as DNA: TGTGCCAGCAGCTTATCAGGGGGCACCTACGAGCAGTACTTC. This translates into CASSLSGGTYEQYF.

Worth noting for this clone: This same CDR3 is encoded by further DNA sequences in the sample. The chain uses TRBV6-5 and TRBJ1-4, with unresolved D. From germline, CDR1 is MNHEY and CDR2 SVGAGI. This CDR3 contains 16 residues. The V end lost 2 bases, the J end lost 0 bases, and 10 bases lay between the germline ends. CDR3 protein: CASSYGPPATNEKLFF. CDR3 sequence (DNA): TGTGCCAGCAGTTACGGCCCGCCCGCAACTAATGAAAAACTGTTTTTT.

This clone was counted only a few times. The rearrangement links TRBV6-6 to TRBJ2-7; 9 bases match TRBD1. Germline loops: CDR1 MNHNY, CDR2 SVGAGI (reference sequence). This CDR3 region has 13 residues. Germline trimming cut 6 bases from V and 2 bases from J; bases unmatched to any gene: 2. CDR3 DNA: TGTGCCAGCAGAGGGACAGGGACCTACGAGCAGTACTTC. This codes for CASRGTGTYEQYF.

The chain has TRBV15 and TRBJ2-1; possible D gene TRBD2, 5 bases. Germline CDR1 and CDR2: LNHNV and YYDKDF (reference sequence). The CDR3 contains 19 residues. The V and J ends lost 5 bases and 6 bases respectively, with 29 bases between them. The CDR3 reads CATSGLFPAHPIPGNEQFF. The CDR3 bases are TGTGCCACCAGCGGACTCTTTCCGGCGCACCCGATACCTGGCAATGAGCAGTTCTTC.

The rearrangement joins TRBV30 to TRBJ1-6, with a weak D call TRBD1 (5 bases). V lost 3 bases and J 6 bases, leaving 18 bases between the germline ends. The CDR3 contains 16 residues. Per germline, CDR1 GTSNPN and CDR2 SVGIG (reference sequence). The CDR3 is CAWRDTLREFNSPLHF. DNA for the CDR3: TGTGCCTGGAGGGACACCCTGCGGGAGTTTAATTCACCCCTCCACTTT.

This rearrangement joins TRBV6-5 to TRBJ2-3, with TRBD2 matching 8 bases. The CDR3 runs 15 residues. The V gene's germline CDR1 is MNHEY and CDR2 SVGAGI. Trimming took 7 bases from V and 6 from J; bases not matched to a gene: 12. The CDR3, as DNA: TGTGCCAGCACCAGAGGGACTAGACCCTCGGATACGCAGTATTTT. Amino acids: CASTRGTRPSDTQYF.

CDR3 in amino acids: CASSLGLLSREKLFF. CDR3 DNA sequence: TGTGCCAGCAGCTTAGGGCTCTTAAGCAGGGAAAAACTGTTTTTT. The chain carries TRBV11-2 and TRBJ1-4; D is unresolved. CDR1 SGHAT and CDR2 FQNNGV come from the germline V gene. The ends were cut back, 1 base at V and 8 bases at J, with 14 bases in the middle. The CDR3 covers 15 residues.

The chain has TRBV7-2 and TRBJ2-1; 8 nucleotides agree with TRBD2. J gave up 8 bases and V 6 bases, and 3 bases lay outside the gene matches. The CDR3 extends over 12 amino acids. CDR1 SGHTA and CDR2 FQGNSA come from the germline V gene. CDR3 in amino acids: CASRAGGDEQFF. Here the CDR3 DNA reads TGTGCCAGCAGGGCGGGAGGCGATGAGCAGTTCTTC.